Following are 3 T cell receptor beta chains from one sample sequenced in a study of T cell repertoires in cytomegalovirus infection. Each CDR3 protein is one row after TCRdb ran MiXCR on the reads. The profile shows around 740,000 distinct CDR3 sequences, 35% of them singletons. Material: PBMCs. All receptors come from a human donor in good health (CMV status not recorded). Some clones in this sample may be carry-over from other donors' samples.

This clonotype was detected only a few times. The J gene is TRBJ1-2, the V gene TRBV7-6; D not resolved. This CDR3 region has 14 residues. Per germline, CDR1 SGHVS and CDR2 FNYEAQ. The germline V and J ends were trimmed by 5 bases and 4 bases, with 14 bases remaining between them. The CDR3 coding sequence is TGTGCCAGCAGCGAGGGAGGGCCAGTCTATGGCTACACCTTC. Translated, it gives CASSEGGPVYGYTF.

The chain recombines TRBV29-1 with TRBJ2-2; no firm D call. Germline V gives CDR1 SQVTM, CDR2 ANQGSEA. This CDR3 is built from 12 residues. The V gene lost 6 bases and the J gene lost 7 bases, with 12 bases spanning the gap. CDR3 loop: CSVSANVGELFF. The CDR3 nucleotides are TGCAGCGTCAGCGCGAACGTCGGGGAGCTGTTTTTT.

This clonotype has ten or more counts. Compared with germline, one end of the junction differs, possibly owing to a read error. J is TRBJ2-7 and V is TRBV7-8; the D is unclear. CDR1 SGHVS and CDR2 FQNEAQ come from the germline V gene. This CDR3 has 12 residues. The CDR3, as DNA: TGTGCCAGCAGCTTAGTACGCGGAGACCTCGACTTC. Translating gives CASSLVRGDLDF.